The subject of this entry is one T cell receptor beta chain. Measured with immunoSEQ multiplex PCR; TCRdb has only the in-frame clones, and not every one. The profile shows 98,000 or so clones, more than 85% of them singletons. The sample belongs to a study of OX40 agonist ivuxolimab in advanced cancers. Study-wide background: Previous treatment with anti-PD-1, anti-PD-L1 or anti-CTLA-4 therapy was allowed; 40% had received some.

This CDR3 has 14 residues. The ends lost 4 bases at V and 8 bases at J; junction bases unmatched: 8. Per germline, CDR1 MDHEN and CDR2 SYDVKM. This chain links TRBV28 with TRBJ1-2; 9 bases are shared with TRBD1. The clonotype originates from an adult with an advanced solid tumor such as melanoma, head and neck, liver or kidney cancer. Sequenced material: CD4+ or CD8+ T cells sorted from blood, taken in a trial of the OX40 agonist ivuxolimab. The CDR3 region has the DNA TGTGCCAGCAGTTCGGACAGGGGCCGCGGGGGCTACACCTTC. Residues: CASSSDRGRGGYTF.